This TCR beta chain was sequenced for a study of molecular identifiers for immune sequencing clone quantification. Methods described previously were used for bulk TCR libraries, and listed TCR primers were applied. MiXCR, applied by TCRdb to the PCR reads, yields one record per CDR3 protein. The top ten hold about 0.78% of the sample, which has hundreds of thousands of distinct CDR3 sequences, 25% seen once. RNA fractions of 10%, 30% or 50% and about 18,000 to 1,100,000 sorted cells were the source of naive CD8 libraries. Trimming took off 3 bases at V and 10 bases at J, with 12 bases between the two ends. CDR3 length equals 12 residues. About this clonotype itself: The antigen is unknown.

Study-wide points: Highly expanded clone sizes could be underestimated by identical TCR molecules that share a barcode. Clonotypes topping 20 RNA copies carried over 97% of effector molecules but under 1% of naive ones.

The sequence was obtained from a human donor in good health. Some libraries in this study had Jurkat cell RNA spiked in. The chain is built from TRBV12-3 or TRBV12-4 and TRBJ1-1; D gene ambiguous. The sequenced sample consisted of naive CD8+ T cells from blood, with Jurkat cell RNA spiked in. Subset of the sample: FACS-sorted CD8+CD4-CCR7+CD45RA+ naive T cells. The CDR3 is CASSLDGLGAFF. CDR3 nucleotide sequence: TGTGCCAGCAGTTTGGACGGTCTAGGAGCTTTCTTT.